Below, 28 T cell receptor beta chains from the same sample are listed, as sequenced in a study of T cell clonality in common variable immunodeficiency (dated by TCRdb to the mid-2010s). Their recognized antigens are unknown. The full study reports these points: Fewer deletions and N-nucleotide insertions were reportedly observed in CVID TCRbeta sequences, and highly modified clones with 13 or more V deletions were reportedly absent from CVID TCRbeta sequences.

The library relied on the immunoSEQ multiplex PCR assay. What TCRdb holds here is the immuneACCESS table cut down to in-frame rearrangements. Part of the clones is not present; checked against another copy, under half of the missing clones reflect an unresolved V gene, and the others are unexplained. This sample holds fewer than 30,000 clones in total, without any singletons. Around 4% of the sample is in the top ten clones. The specimen sequenced was peripheral blood mononuclear cells. These receptors all come from a human donor with common variable immunodeficiency.

This clone occurred a few times. The read falls 3 residues short of the CDR3 end, and the missing part is taken from the germline J gene. The chain combines TRBV7-9 with TRBJ2-7, with D perhaps matching TRBD1 (6 bases). Per the germline V gene, CDR1 is SEHNR and CDR2 is FQNEAQ (reference sequence). The CDR3 loop spans 14 amino acids. Trimming stripped 2 bases from V and 3 bases from J, with 11 bases between. The sequenced part of the CDR3 DNA is TGTGCCAGCAGCTTATGGACAGAGCACTACGAG. Translating it yields CASSLWTEHYE. The whole CDR3 protein reads CASSLWTEHYEQYF.

This clone was counted between two and nine times. With the read ending 3 residues before the CDR3 end, the germline J gene is used to fill in that end. The chain is built from TRBV7-9 and TRBJ1-3; no definite D call. This CDR3 is 15 amino acids long. Germline assignment: CDR1 SEHNR and CDR2 FQNEAQ (reference sequence). V was pared by 2 bases and J by 0 bases, with 8 bases between. The CDR3 is CASSLTETSGNTIYF. The part of the CDR3 DNA that was read is TGTGCCAGCAGCTTAACAGAGACCTCTGGAAACACC.

This clone has at least ten counts. The read finishes 3 residues shy of the CDR3 end, and the germline J gene is used to complete it. J is TRBJ1-1 and V is TRBV6-2 or TRBV6-3, with D possibly TRBD1 on 6 matching bases. V shed 0 bases and J shed 2 bases, with 13 bases lying between them. Per the germline V gene, CDR1 is MNHEY and CDR2 is SVGEGT. This CDR3 region has 16 residues. Partial CDR3 DNA: TGTGCCAGCAGTTACTCCAATAGGGGGATTAACACTGAA. It codes for CASSYSNRGINTE. The entire CDR3 sequence reads CASSYSNRGINTEAFF.

This clone was seen a handful of times. The CDR3 end is not reached by the read, which stops 3 residues before it; the germline J gene fills it in. This chain connects TRBV5-1 to TRBJ2-7, with D perhaps TRBD2 (5 bases). The CDR3 has 14 residues. The V gene's germline CDR1 is SGHRS and CDR2 YFSETQ. V was trimmed by 0 bases and J by 4 bases, leaving 11 bases between them. The CDR3 spells CASSLELRAYEQYF. The DNA read from the CDR3 is TGCGCCAGCAGCTTGGAGTTGCGGGCATACGAG. Together with reference TRBV5-1 and TRBJ2-7, the CDR3 gives the full variable domain: KAGVTQTPRYLIKTRGQQVTLSCSPISGHRSVSWYQQTPGQGLQFLFEYFSETQRNKGNFPGRFSGRQFSNSRSEMNVSTLELGDSALYLCASSLELRAYEQYFGPGTRLTVT.

With regard to this clone: The read ends 3 residues before the CDR3 terminus; that terminus is restored from the germline J gene. The genes are TRBV2 and TRBJ2-5; D is ambiguous. Germline V CDR1 and CDR2: SNHLY, FYNNEI. V shed 8 bases and J shed 6 bases, with 10 bases lying between them. The CDR3 sequence is 11 residues long. The CDR3 region is CASFTVQTQYF. The covered CDR3 bases are TGTGCCAGCTTTACAGTACAGACC. The variable domain in full, completed from reference TRBV2 and TRBJ2-5, reads EPEVTQTPSHQVTQMGQEVILRCVPISNHLYFYWYRQILGQKVEFLVSFYNNEISEKSEIFDDQFSVERPDGSNFTLKIRSTKLEDSAMYFCASFTVQTQYFGPGTRLLVL.

This clone occurred a few times. The read ends 3 residues early relative to the CDR3; the germline J gene fills the gap. J is TRBJ1-1 and V is TRBV2; TRBD1 agrees at 9 bases. The length of the CDR3 is 11 residues. Germline-derived CDR1 and CDR2 are SNHLY and FYNNEI. The CDR3 is CASRRQGDAFF. Partial CDR3 DNA: TGTGCCAGCAGACGACAGGGGGAT. The whole variable domain, remainder taken from reference TRBV2 and TRBJ1-1, is EPEVTQTPSHQVTQMGQEVILRCVPISNHLYFYWYRQILGQKVEFLVSFYNNEISEKSEIFDDQFSVERPDGSNFTLKIRSTKLEDSAMYFCASRRQGDAFFGQGTRLTVV.

A few counts support this clone. The DNA ends 3 residues before the CDR3 does, and the rest of the CDR3 is filled in from the germline J gene. The V call is TRBV11-3, the J call TRBJ2-7, with 13 positions matching TRBD2. V shed 1 base, J shed 6 bases, and the junction held 3 bases outside the gene matches. Looked up from germline, CDR1 is SGHNT and CDR2 is YENEEA. The CDR3 is 15 amino acids. The CDR3 DNA, read in part, is TGTGCCAGCAGCTTAGGACTAGCGGGAGGTACCGAG. Encoded protein: CASSLGLAGGTE. The entire CDR3 protein reads CASSLGLAGGTEQYF.

This clone was observed a handful of times. The sequenced fragment ends 3 residues before the CDR3 boundary, so the rest is inferred from the germline J gene. The rearrangement links TRBV11-2 to TRBJ2-7; 7 bases are shared with TRBD1. CDR3 length: 15 amino acids. V trimming: 5 bases; J trimming: 3 bases; junction bases outside the gene matches: 10. Germline lookup yields CDR1 SGHAT and CDR2 FQNNGV. The CDR3 bases that were read are TGTGCCAGCAGCAGAGACAGGGTTAGAGGCTACGAG. Its translation is CASSRDRVRGYE. The whole CDR3 region reads CASSRDRVRGYEQYF.

This clone is medium-sized by share. The DNA ends 3 residues before the CDR3 does, and the rest of the CDR3 is filled in from the germline J gene. This chain connects TRBV5-1 to TRBJ1-1, with D perhaps matching TRBD1 (6 bases). The CDR3 covers 16 residues. V was clipped by 1 base and J by 0 bases, with 13 bases between them. Germline V gene data show CDR1 as SGHRS and CDR2 as YFSETQ. This CDR3 reads CASSLQGSNMNTEAFF. The DNA read from the CDR3 is TGCGCCAGCAGCTTGCAGGGGTCCAACATGAACACTGAA.

This clone was counted only a few times. The DNA ends 3 residues before the CDR3 does, and the rest of the CDR3 is filled in from the germline J gene. The chain is built from TRBV7-9 and TRBJ2-7, with TRBD1 matching over 10 bases. Unmatched junction bases numbered 8, after V lost 3 bases and J lost 6 bases. Germline V gene sequence: CDR1 SEHNR, CDR2 FQNEAQ (reference sequence). The CDR3 is made up of 15 amino acids. CDR3 amino acids: CASSFYDRGQGEQYF. CDR3 DNA (partial): TGTGCCAGCAGCTTTTACGACAGGGGGCAAGGCGAG. Supplemented by reference TRBV7-9 and TRBJ2-7, the full variable domain reads DTGVSQNPRHKITKRGQNVTFRCDPISEHNRLYWYRQTLGQGPEFLTYFQNEAQLEKSRLLSDRFSAERPKGSFSTLEIQRTEQGDSAMYLCASSFYDRGQGEQYFGPGTRLTVT.

Notes on this clone: The read ends 3 residues shy of where the CDR3 ends; the end is completed using the germline J gene. The chain is built from TRBV19 and TRBJ1-2, with unresolved D. Trimming cost V 5 bases and J 5 bases, with 15 bases left between them. CDR3 size: 14 residues. Germline V gives CDR1 LNHDA, CDR2 SQIVND (reference sequence). The covered CDR3 bases are TGTGCCAGTAGTCTAACAGAATTCTATTATGGC. Protein: CASSLTEFYYG. The complete CDR3 protein is CASSLTEFYYGYTF. The whole variable domain, filled in from reference TRBV19 and TRBJ1-2, reads DGGITQSPKYLFRKEGQNVTLSCEQNLNHDAMYWYRQDPGQGLRLIYYSQIVNDFQKGDIAEGYSVSREKKESFPLTVTSAQKNPTAFYLCASSLTEFYYGYTFGSGTRLTVV.

This clone was found many times. The CDR3 end lies 3 residues beyond the end of the read and is filled in from the germline J gene. The chain couples TRBV4-1 to TRBJ2-3; TRBD1 agrees at 7 bases. Germline V gene data show CDR1 as MGHRA and CDR2 as YSYEKL. The CDR3 has 14 amino acids. V shed 4 bases and J 1 base; nucleotides not matched to a gene: 2. The CDR3 protein is CASSRQGGTDTQYF. CDR3 DNA (partial): TGCGCCAGCAGCCGACAGGGAGGCACAGATACG.

This clone has a handful of counts. The sequenced part of the CDR3 DNA is TGTGCCAGCAGGGACAGGGGACAGCCC. Translated: CASRDRGQP. From start to end, the CDR3 is CASRDRGQPQHF. This chain uses TRBV2 with TRBJ1-5; 9 nucleotides line up with TRBD1. The read ends 3 residues shy of where the CDR3 ends; the end is completed using the germline J gene. CDR1 is SNHLY and CDR2 is FYNNEI in the germline V gene. V trimming: 6 bases; J trimming: 7 bases; junction bases outside the gene matches: 1. The CDR3 is 12 amino acids.

Of note for this clone: The observed sequence ends 3 residues before the CDR3 terminus, with the missing tail filled in from the germline J gene. The V call is TRBV20-1, the J call TRBJ2-7; D is perhaps TRBD2 (6 bases). Germline V lookup: CDR1 DFQATT, CDR2 SNEGSKA (reference sequence). The V and J ends lost 3 bases and 3 bases respectively, with 18 bases between them. The CDR3 contains 15 residues. CDR3 sequence: CSASSEGQRVYEQYF. CDR3 bases read: TGCAGTGCTAGTAGCGAGGGCCAGCGGGTCTACGAG.

This clone was seen ten or more times. The DNA ends 3 residues before the CDR3 does, and the rest of the CDR3 is filled in from the germline J gene. The V gene is TRBV19, the J gene TRBJ2-3, with D maybe TRBD1 (5 bases). The V end was cut by 2 bases, the J end by 2 bases, with 11 bases between. The CDR3 is made up of 15 amino acids. The germline gives CDR1 LNHDA, CDR2 SQIVND (reference sequence). The CDR3: CASSIKTAFTDTQYF. The part of the CDR3 DNA that was read is TGTGCCAGTAGTATAAAGACAGCATTCACAGATACG.

This clone was seen many times. The sequence runs out 3 residues before the end of the CDR3; the remainder is reconstructed from the germline J gene. The chain is built from TRBV7-2 and TRBJ2-3; TRBD2 matches 8 bases. V lost 6 bases and J lost 3; bases outside the gene matches: 8. CDR3 length: 15 amino acids. Per germline, CDR1 SGHTA and CDR2 FQGNSA. CDR3 region: CASSFSGTSTDTQYF. CDR3 DNA, as far as it was read: TGTGCCAGCAGTTTTAGCGGGACCTCAACAGATACG.

With respect to this clone: Read data end 3 residues before the CDR3 end; the end is taken from the germline J gene. This sequence joins TRBV19 and TRBJ2-3; 7 bases fit TRBD1. The CDR3 totals 15 residues. In germline, CDR1 is LNHDA, CDR2 SQIVND (reference sequence). Trimming removed 5 bases from V and 2 bases from J; junction bases left unmatched: 7. CDR3 DNA, as far as it was read: TGTGCCAGTAGTGTTACAGGGGCACCCACAGATACG. This codes for CASSVTGAPTDT. The full CDR3 reads CASSVTGAPTDTQYF. Filled out from reference TRBV19 and TRBJ2-3, the complete variable domain reads DGGITQSPKYLFRKEGQNVTLSCEQNLNHDAMYWYRQDPGQGLRLIYYSQIVNDFQKGDIAEGYSVSREKKESFPLTVTSAQKNPTAFYLCASSVTGAPTDTQYFGPGTRLTVL.

This clone came up many times. The read terminates 3 residues ahead of where the CDR3 ends, so the germline J gene completes it. The J gene is TRBJ2-3, the V gene TRBV5-4; perhaps TRBD1 as D (5 bases). V was pared by 0 bases and J by 6 bases, with 11 bases between. Germline CDR1 and CDR2: SGHNT and YYREEE (reference sequence). This CDR3 comprises 14 residues. CDR3 protein: CASSLVRGPDTQYF. The covered CDR3 bases are TGTGCCAGCAGCTTGGTTAGGGGTCCGGATACG. Based on the CDR3 plus reference TRBV5-4 and TRBJ2-3, the full variable domain is ETGVTQSPTHLIKTRGQQVTLRCSSQSGHNTVSWYQQALGQGPQFIFQYYREEENGRGNFPPRFSGLQFPNYSSELNVNALELDDSALYLCASSLVRGPDTQYFGPGTRLTVL.

This clone was seen ten or more times. The observed sequence ends 3 residues before the CDR3 terminus, with the missing tail filled in from the germline J gene. The gene calls are TRBV5-1 and TRBJ2-2, with TRBD2 matching over 11 bases. CDR3 length: 18 residues. J gave up 0 bases and V 4 bases, and 8 bases lay outside the gene matches. CDR1 is SGHRS, CDR2 YFSETQ, per germline. The CDR3 region is CASSKPGLAAANTGELFF. The covered CDR3 bases are TGCGCCAGCAGCAAACCGGGACTAGCGGCCGCGAACACCGGGGAG. Supplemented by reference TRBV5-1 and TRBJ2-2, the full variable domain reads KAGVTQTPRYLIKTRGQQVTLSCSPISGHRSVSWYQQTPGQGLQFLFEYFSETQRNKGNFPGRFSGRQFSNSRSEMNVSTLELGDSALYLCASSKPGLAAANTGELFFGEGSRLTVL.

Comments on this clone: The sequence runs out 3 residues before the end of the CDR3; the remainder is reconstructed from the germline J gene. The rearrangement joins TRBV7-9 to TRBJ1-4; TRBD1 matches at 7 bases. J was trimmed by 5 bases and V by 4 bases; bases with no gene match: 1. This CDR3 is built from 13 residues. Germline CDR1 SEHNR, CDR2 FQNEAQ (reference sequence). Partial CDR3 DNA: TGTGCCAGCAGCTGGGACAGCAATGAAAAA. Translating gives CASSWDSNEK. The CDR3, in full, reads CASSWDSNEKLFF.

This clone has more than one count but fewer than ten. Read data end 3 residues before the CDR3 end; the end is taken from the germline J gene. This rearrangement joins TRBV20-1 to TRBJ2-7, with 9 bases matching TRBD1. CDR1 is DFQATT, CDR2 SNEGSKA, per germline (reference sequence). The CDR3 spans 16 residues. V trimming: 3 bases; J trimming: 3 bases; junction bases outside the gene matches: 12. CDR3 sequence reads: CSARYYRTGEGYEQYF. CDR3 bases read: TGCAGTGCTAGGTATTATAGGACAGGGGAAGGCTACGAG.

This clone showed up just a few times. The sequenced fragment ends 3 residues before the CDR3 boundary, so the rest is inferred from the germline J gene. The gene calls are TRBV5-1 and TRBJ2-1, with D perhaps matching TRBD1 (5 bases). The CDR3 consists of 14 residues. Germline V gene lookup returns CDR1 SGHRS and CDR2 YFSETQ. The ends were cut back, 6 bases at V and 0 bases at J, with 10 bases in the middle. CDR3 bases read: TGCGCCAGCACCTCAGGGTCCTCCTACAATGAG. Encoded protein: CASTSGSSYNE. The full CDR3 is CASTSGSSYNEQFF.

This clone turned up a few times. The CDR3 extends 3 residues past the end of the read, so its final part is completed from the germline J gene. The rearrangement links TRBV7-3 to TRBJ2-2; D is ambiguous. V lost 3 bases and J lost 6, with 5 bases in between. Germline CDR1 reads SGHTA; CDR2 reads FQGTGA. The CDR3 has 12 residues. CDR3 DNA (partial): TGTGCCAGCAGCTTCCAATCCGGGGAG. It is translated as CASSFQSGE. The whole CDR3 sequence is CASSFQSGELFF.

Turning to this clone: The sequence runs out 3 residues before the end of the CDR3; the remainder is reconstructed from the germline J gene. The chain has TRBV18 and TRBJ2-7, with TRBD2 matching 11 bases. Germline values: CDR1 KGHSH, CDR2 LQKENI. This CDR3 is 16 amino acids long. Trimming at V came to 3 bases and at J to 5 bases, leaving 9 bases not matched to a gene. CDR3 DNA (partial): TGTGCCAGCTCACCCACGACTAGCGGGATTCGCCACGAG. It translates to CASSPTTSGIRHE. The whole CDR3 sequence is CASSPTTSGIRHEQYF.

With regard to this clone: The CDR3 goes on 3 residues after the read ends, and that part is filled in from the germline J gene. The genes are TRBV19 and TRBJ2-1; 13 bases line up with TRBD2. Germline values: CDR1 LNHDA, CDR2 SQIVND (reference sequence). The V gene end was trimmed by 6 bases and the J gene end by 0 bases; junction bases not matched to a gene: 11. The CDR3 is made up of 19 amino acids. The part of the CDR3 DNA that was read is TGTGCCAGTAGCCCGGGACTAGCGGGGCAAAGGCTCTCCTACAATGAG. It specifies CASSPGLAGQRLSYNE. The whole CDR3 protein is CASSPGLAGQRLSYNEQFF.

This clone was seen more than once but under ten times. The CDR3 is cut off 3 residues early in the read; its end comes from the germline J gene. The J gene is TRBJ2-2, the V gene TRBV18; the D gene is possibly TRBD1 (6 bases). This CDR3 is 14 amino acids long. Trimming shortened V by 5 bases and J by 1 base, and 8 bases separated the two germline ends. CDR1 and CDR2 (germline): KGHSH, LQKENI. The CDR3 sequence: CASSEGQNTGELFF. Partial CDR3 DNA: TGTGCCAGCTCAGAGGGACAGAACACCGGGGAG.

The table lists this clone with many counts. The read finishes 3 residues shy of the CDR3 end, and the germline J gene is used to complete it. This chain links TRBV5-1 with TRBJ2-1, with D unresolved. This CDR3 is 15 amino acids long. Germline V gene data show CDR1 as SGHRS and CDR2 as YFSETQ. The V gene lost 0 bases and the J gene lost 2 bases, with 9 bases spanning the gap. CDR3 protein: CASSLVQFTYNEQFF. The CDR3 bases that were read are TGCGCCAGCAGCTTGGTACAGTTTACCTACAATGAG.

This clone was found many times. With the read ending 3 residues before the CDR3 end, the germline J gene is used to fill in that end. The chain uses TRBV15 and TRBJ2-7; 7 bases fit TRBD1. The trim removed 5 bases at V and 2 bases at J, leaving 9 bases unmatched. The CDR3 is made up of 15 amino acids. Germline CDR1 is LNHNV and CDR2 is YYDKDF (reference sequence). The CDR3: CATSSRQGTTYEQYF. The DNA read from the CDR3 is TGTGCCACCAGCTCCAGACAGGGCACGACCTACGAG.